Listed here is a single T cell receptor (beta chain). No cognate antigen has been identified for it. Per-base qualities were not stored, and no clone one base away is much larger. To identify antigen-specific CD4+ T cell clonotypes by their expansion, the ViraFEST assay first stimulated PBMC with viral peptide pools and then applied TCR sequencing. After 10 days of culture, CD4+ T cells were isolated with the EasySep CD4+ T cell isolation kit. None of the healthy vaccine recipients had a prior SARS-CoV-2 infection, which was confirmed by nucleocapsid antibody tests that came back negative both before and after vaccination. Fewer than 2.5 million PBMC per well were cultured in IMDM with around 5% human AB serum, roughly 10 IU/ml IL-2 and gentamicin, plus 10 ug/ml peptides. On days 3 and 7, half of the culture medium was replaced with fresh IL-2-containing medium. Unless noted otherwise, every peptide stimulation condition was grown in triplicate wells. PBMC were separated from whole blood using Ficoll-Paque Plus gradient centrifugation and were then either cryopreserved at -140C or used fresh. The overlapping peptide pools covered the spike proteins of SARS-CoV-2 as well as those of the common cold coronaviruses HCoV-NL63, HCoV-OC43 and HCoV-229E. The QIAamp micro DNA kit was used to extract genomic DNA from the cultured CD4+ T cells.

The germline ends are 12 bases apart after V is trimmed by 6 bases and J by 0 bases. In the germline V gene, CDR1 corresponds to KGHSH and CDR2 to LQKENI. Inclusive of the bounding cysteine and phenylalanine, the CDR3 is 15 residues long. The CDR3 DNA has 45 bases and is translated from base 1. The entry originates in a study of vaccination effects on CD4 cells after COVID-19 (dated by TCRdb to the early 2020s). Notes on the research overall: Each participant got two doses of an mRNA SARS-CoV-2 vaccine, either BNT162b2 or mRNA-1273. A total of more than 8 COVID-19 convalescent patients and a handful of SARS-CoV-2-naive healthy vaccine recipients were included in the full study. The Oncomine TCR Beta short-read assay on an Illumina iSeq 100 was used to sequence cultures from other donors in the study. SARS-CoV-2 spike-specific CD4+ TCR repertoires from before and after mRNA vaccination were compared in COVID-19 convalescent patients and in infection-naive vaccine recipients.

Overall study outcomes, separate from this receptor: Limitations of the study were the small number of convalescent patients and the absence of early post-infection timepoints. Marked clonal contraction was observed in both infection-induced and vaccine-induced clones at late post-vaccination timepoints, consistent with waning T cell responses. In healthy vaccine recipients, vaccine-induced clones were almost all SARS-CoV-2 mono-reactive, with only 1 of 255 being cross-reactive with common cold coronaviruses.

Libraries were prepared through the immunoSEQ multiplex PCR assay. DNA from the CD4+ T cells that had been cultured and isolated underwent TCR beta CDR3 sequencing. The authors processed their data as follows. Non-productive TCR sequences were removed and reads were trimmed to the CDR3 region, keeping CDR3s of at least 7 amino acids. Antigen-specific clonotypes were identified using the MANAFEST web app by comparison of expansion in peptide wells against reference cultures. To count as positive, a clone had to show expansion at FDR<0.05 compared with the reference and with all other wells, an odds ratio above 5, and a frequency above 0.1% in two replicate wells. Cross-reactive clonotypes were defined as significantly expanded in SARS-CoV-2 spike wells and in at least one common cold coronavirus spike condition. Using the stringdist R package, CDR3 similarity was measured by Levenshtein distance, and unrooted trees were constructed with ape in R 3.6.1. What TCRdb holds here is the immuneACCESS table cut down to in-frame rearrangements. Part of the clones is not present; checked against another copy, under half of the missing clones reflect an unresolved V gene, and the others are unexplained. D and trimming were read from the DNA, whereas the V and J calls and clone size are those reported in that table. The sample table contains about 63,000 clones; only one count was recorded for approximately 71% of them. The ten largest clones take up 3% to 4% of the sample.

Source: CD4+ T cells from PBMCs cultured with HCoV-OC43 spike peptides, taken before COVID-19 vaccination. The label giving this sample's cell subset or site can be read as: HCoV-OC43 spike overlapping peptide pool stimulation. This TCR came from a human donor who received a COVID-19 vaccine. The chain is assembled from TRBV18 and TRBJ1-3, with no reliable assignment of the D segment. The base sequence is TGTGCCAGCTCTCCGACAATTTCCTCTGGAAACACCATATATTTT. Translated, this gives CASSPTISSGNTIYF.